This T cell receptor beta chain was observed in a study of T cell responses to AZD1222 COVID-19 vaccine. Study results and limitations: Vaccine-associated CD4 TCRs ranged over spike, dominating at 160-218 and 743-854. White British people made up most donors, females outnumbered males, and clonal diversity was possibly underestimated. Of the AZD1222 recipients, only 5 or 6 were seropositive at baseline.

Combined were second doses at about 4 or about 12 weeks. A word on this clone: Its target is not known.

Assay used: immunoSEQ multiplex PCR; TCRdb lists only in-frame clones, some missing. Among 150,000 to 200,000 clones listed, 94% were seen once. The sequence was collected from an adult who received the AZD1222 COVID-19 vaccine. Specimen: peripheral blood, collected 28 days after the second AZD1222 dose.

The CDR3 loop is CASMAPGAYNYGYTF. DNA for the CDR3: TGTGCCAGCATGGCGCCCGGGGCTTATAACTATGGCTACACCTTC. The rearrangement uses TRBV6-5 and TRBJ1-2; TRBD1 is a possible D gene (5 bases). V shed 7 bases and J shed 1 base, with 16 bases lying between them. CDR1 and CDR2 from the germline V gene are MNHEY and SVGAGI. This CDR3 is 15 amino acids long.